This T cell receptor (beta chain) stems from a study of response to subunit inactivated influenza vaccine. Broader study findings: It was suggested by the authors that few new T cells are recruited by each seasonal influenza vaccination.

The germline V gene encodes CDR1 SGHRS and CDR2 YFSETQ. V was shortened by 4 bases and J by 1 base, with 11 bases between the two germline ends. The CDR3 length is 14 residues. This clonotype showed up just a few times. Antigen specificity is unknown. TCRdb reprocessed the RT-PCR reads with MiXCR, giving one entry per CDR3 protein. The sample lists 500,000 to 650,000 distinct CDR3 sequences, approximately 7.1% seen once, with 13% in the top ten. The sequenced sample was PBMCs from blood, obtained less than 30 months after vaccination. This TCR came from a man aged 45-69 years who received an inactivated influenza vaccine. J is TRBJ1-1 and V is TRBV5-1, with D hard to call. Here the CDR3 reads CASSPVYKNTEAFF. The CDR3 bases are TGCGCCAGCAGCCCTGTCTATAAGAACACTGAAGCTTTCTTT.